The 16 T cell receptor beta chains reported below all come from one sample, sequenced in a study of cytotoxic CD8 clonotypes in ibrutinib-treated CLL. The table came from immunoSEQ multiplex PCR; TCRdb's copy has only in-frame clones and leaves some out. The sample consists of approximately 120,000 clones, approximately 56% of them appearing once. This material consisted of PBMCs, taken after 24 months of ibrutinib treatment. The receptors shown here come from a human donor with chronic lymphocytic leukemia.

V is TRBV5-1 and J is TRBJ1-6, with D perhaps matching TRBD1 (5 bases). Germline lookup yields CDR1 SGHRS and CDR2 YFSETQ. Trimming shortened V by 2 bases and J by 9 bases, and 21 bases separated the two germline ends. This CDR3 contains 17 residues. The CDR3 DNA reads TGCGCCAGCAGCTTAAAAACTAACCGGGACTCGGGTTCACCCCTCCACTTT. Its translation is CASSLKTNRDSGSPLHF.

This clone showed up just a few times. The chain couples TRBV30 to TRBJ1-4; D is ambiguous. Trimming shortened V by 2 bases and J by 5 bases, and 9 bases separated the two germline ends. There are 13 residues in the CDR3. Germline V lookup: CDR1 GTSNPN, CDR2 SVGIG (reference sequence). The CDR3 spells CAWSRSFNEKLFF. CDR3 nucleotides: TGTGCCTGGAGTCGCTCCTTCAATGAAAAACTGTTTTTT.

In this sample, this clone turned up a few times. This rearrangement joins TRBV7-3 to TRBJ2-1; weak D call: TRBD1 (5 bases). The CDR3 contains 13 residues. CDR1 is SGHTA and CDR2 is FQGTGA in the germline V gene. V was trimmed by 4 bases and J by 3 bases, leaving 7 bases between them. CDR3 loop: CASSWQGYNEQFF. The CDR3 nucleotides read TGTGCCAGCAGCTGGCAGGGCTACAATGAGCAGTTCTTC.

DNA of the CDR3: TGTGCCAGTAGTATTACAGGGCAGGCGGGGAATCAGCCCCAGCATTTT. Protein product: CASSITGQAGNQPQHF. This chain connects TRBV19 to TRBJ1-5, with a tentative D call TRBD1 (6 bases). Germline CDR1 is LNHDA and CDR2 is SQIVND (reference sequence). This CDR3 is built from 16 residues. Trimming pared 3 bases from V and 4 bases from J, leaving 16 bases between.

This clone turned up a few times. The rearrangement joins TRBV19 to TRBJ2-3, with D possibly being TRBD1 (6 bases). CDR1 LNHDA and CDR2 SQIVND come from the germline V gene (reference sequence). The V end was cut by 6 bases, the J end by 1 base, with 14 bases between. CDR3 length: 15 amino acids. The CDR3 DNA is TGTGCCAGTAGGCTACAGGGTTATGGCACAGATACGCAGTATTTT. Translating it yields CASRLQGYGTDTQYF.

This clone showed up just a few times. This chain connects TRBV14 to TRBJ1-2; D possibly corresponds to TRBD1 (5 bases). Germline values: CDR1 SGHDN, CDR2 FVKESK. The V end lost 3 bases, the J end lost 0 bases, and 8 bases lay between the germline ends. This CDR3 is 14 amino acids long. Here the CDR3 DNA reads TGTGCCAGCAGCCACAGGGCGGCTAACTATGGCTACACCTTC. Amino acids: CASSHRAANYGYTF.

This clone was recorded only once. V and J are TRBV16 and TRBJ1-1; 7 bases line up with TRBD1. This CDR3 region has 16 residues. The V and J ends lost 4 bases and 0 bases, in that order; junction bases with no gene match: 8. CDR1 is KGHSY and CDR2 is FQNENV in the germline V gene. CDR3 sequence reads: CASSPNSGQLNTEAFF. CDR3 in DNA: TGTGCCAGCAGCCCAAATTCGGGACAGTTGAACACTGAAGCTTTCTTT.

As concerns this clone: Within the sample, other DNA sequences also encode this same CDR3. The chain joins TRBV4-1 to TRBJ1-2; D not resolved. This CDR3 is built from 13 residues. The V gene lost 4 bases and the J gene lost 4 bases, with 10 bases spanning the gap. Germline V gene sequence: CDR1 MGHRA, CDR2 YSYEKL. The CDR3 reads CASSPGRSYGYTF. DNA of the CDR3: TGCGCCAGCAGCCCCGGACGCTCCTATGGCTACACCTTC.

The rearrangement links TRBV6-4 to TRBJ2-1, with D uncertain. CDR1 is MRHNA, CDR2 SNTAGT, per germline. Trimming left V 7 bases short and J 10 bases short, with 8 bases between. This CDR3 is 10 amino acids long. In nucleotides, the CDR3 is TGTGCCAGCATACCGAGCGAGCAGTTCTTC. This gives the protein CASIPSEQFF.

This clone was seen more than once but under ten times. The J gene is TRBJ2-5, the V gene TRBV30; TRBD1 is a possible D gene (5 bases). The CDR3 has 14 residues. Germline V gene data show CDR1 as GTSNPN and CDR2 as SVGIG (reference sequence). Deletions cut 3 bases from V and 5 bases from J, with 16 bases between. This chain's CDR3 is CAWSESGPRETQYF. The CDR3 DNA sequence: TGTGCCTGGAGCGAATCAGGGCCTAGGGAGACCCAGTACTTC.

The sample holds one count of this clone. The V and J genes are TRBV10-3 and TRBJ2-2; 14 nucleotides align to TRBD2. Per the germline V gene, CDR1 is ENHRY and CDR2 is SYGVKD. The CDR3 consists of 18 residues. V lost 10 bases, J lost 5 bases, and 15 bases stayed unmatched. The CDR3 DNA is TGTGCCACCACGACCGGGACTAGCGGGGGCCCGAGGACCGGGGAGCTGTTTTTT. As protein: CATTTGTSGGPRTGELFF.

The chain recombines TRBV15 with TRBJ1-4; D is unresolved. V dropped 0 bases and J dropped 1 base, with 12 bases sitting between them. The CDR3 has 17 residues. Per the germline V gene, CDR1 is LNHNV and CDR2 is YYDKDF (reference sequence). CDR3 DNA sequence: TGTGCCACCAGCAGAGATCAAAAGGGAGTAACTAATGAAAAACTGTTTTTT. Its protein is CATSRDQKGVTNEKLFF.

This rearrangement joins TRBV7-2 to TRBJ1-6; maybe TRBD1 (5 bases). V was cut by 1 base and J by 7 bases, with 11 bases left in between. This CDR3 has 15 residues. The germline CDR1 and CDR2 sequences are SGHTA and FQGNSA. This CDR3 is CASSLENRRNSPLHF. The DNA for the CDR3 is TGTGCCAGCAGCTTAGAAAACAGGAGAAATTCACCCCTCCACTTT.

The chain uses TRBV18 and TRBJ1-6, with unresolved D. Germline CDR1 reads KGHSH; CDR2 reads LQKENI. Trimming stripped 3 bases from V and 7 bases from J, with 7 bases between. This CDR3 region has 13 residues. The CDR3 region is CASSPLRNSPLHF. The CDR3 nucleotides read TGTGCCAGCTCACCGCTAAGGAATTCACCCCTCCACTTT.

CDR3 coding DNA: TGTGCCACCAGCAGATCTCAAACAGGGAGTAACTATGGCTACACCTTC. Residues: CATSRSQTGSNYGYTF. The rearrangement joins TRBV15 to TRBJ1-2, with D possibly TRBD1 on 6 matching bases. The CDR3 totals 16 residues. The ends were cut back, 2 bases at V and 1 base at J, with 14 bases in the middle. The germline gives CDR1 LNHNV, CDR2 YYDKDF (reference sequence).

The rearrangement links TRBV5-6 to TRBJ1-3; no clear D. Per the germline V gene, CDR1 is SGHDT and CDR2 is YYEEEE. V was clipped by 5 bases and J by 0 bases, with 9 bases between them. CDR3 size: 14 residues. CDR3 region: CASRFSGSGNTIYF. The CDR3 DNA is TGTGCCAGCAGGTTTAGTGGCTCTGGAAACACCATATATTTT.